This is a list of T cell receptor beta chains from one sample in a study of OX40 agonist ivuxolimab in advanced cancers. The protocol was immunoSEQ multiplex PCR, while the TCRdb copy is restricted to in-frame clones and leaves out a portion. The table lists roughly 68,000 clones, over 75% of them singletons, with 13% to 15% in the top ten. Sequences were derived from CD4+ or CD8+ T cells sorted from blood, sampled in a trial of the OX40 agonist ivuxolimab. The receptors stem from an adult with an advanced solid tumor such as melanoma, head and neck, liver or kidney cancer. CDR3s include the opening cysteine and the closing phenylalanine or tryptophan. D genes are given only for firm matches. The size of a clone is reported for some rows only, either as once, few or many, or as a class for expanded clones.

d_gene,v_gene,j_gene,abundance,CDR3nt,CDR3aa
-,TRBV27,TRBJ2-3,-,TGTGCCAGCAGTTTAATAGGGATTCACACAGATACGCAGTATTTT,CASSLIGIHTDTQYF
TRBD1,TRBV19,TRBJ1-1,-,TGTGCCAGTAGTACCGGGACAGTGAACACTGAAGCTTTCTTT,CASSTGTVNTEAFF
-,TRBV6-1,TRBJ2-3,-,TGTGCCAGCAGTGAGTCGGTTATTAGCACAGATACGCAGTATTTT,CASSESVISTDTQYF
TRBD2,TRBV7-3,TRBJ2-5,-,TGTGCCAGCAGCCCAGGGACTACGGGGGTCCAAGAGACCCAGTACTTC,CASSPGTTGVQETQYF
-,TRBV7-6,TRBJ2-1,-,TGTGCCAGCAGCTTAGCGCCAGGCGGGCCCTACAATGAGCAGTTCTTC,CASSLAPGGPYNEQFF
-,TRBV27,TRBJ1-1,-,TGTGCCAGCAGTCCCTTAAGCCTGAACACTGAAGCTTTCTTT,CASSPLSLNTEAFF
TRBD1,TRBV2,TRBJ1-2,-,TGTGCCAGCCGTACAGGGGTCGGCTACACCTTC,CASRTGVGYTF
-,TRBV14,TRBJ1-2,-,TGTGCCAGCAGCCAAGATCTCGACAGTTTTAACTATGGCTACACCTTC,CASSQDLDSFNYGYTF
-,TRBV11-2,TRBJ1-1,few,TGTGCGGGGGAGGGTATGACTGAAGCTTTCTTT,CAGEGMTEAFF
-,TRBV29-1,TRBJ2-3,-,TGCAGCGTTGAATGGGCCGGACGGATGCTCACAGATACGCAGTATTTT,CSVEWAGRMLTDTQYF
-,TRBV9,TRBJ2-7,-,TGTGCCAGCAGCGTAGAAGGGTTTTCCTACGAGCAGTACTTC,CASSVEGFSYEQYF
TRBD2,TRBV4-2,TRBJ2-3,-,TGTGCCAGCAGCCAAGTAGCGGGGAGCACAGATACGCAGTATTTT,CASSQVAGSTDTQYF
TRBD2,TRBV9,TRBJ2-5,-,TGTGCCAGCAGCGTAGGCGGGGGGCCGGAGACCCAGTACTTC,CASSVGGGPETQYF
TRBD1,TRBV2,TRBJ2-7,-,TGTGCCAGCACTCGACAGGGGGAGGGCGAGCAGTACTTC,CASTRQGEGEQYF
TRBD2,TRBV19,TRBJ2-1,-,TGTGCCACCTCTTGGGGGGGGACGGAGCAGTTCTTC,CATSWGGTEQFF
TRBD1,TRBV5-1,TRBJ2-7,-,TGCGCCAGCAGCTATCCGGCACAGGGGGCCGGAGAGCAGTACTTC,CASSYPAQGAGEQYF
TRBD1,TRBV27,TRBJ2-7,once,TGTGCCAGCGCCCGCACCGGGACAGGGTGGTACGAGCAGTACTTC,CASARTGTGWYEQYF
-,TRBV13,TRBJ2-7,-,TGTGCCAGCAGCAACACCGGGGAGACCTACGAGCAGTACTTC,CASSNTGETYEQYF
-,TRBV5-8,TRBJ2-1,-,TGTGCCAGCAGGTGGGGAGCTCTGCCTTCTTGGGATGAGCAGTTCTTC,CASRWGALPSWDEQFF
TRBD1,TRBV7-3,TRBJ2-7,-,TGTGCCAGCAGCTTAGGGACAGGGTCTTACGAGCAGTACTTC,CASSLGTGSYEQYF
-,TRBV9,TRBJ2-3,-,TGTGCCAGCAGCTTTCGACTCGCCCTGGGGACAGATACGCAGTATTTT,CASSFRLALGTDTQYF
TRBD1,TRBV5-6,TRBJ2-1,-,TGTGCCAGCAGCCCCTGGACAGGGCTTTTCAATGAGCAGTTCTTC,CASSPWTGLFNEQFF
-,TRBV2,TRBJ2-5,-,TGTGCCAGCAGTGAAGGGGGAATAGAAGAGACCCAGTACTTC,CASSEGGIEETQYF
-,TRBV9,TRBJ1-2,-,TGTGCCAGCAGCGCCCCCGTCGGGGCAGGGGAGAGGTATGGCTACACCTTC,CASSAPVGAGERYGYTF
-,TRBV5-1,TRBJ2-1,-,TGCGCCAGCAGCTTGTGGACGGGAGAGGCGTACAATGAGCAGTTCTTC,CASSLWTGEAYNEQFF
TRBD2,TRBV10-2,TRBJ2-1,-,TGCGCCAGCAGCCTTAGCGGGAGAGGGTTATACAATGAGCAGTTCTTC,CASSLSGRGLYNEQFF
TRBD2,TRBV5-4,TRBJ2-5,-,TGTGCCAGCAGCTTCGGCCGGGCTAGCGGGGGGAGTTGGCAAGAGACCCAGTACTTC,CASSFGRASGGSWQETQYF
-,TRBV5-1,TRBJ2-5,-,TGCGCCAGCAGCCAGGACCTGGGGTACCAAGAGACCCAGTACTTC,CASSQDLGYQETQYF
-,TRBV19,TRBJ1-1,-,TGTGCCAGTAGTCCATGGGTGAACACTGAAGCTTTCTTT,CASSPWVNTEAFF
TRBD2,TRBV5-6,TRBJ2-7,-,TGTGCCAGCAGCTTGGAGGGGACTACCATATCCTACGAGCAGTACTTC,CASSLEGTTISYEQYF
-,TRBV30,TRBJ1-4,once,TGTGCCTGGTCAGCGCTATATGAAAAACTGTTTTTT,CAWSALYEKLFF